This record concerns one T cell receptor (beta chain) sequence. The V end lost 3 bases, the J end lost 4 bases, and 18 bases lay between the germline ends. Germline assignment: CDR1 LNHDA and CDR2 SQIVND (reference sequence). This CDR3 has 16 residues. Using immunoSEQ multiplex PCR, the repertoire was profiled, and TCRdb retains in-frame clones only, with some absent. The data show 200,000 to 250,000 clones, 70% to 85% seen once. The data derive from a study of blood T cell repertoires in COVID-19. Study-level background: Some COVID-19 samples were acute and others convalescent; all came from the United States, Italy and Spain. PBMCs, B-cell-depleted T cells, or T cells provided the cDNA or gDNA that made up the material.

The V gene is TRBV19, the J gene TRBJ1-1; no reliable D call. Sequenced: peripheral blood. The receptor comes from a woman of 80 years or more with acute or convalescent COVID-19. The CDR3 here is CASSIWGIMGGTEAFF. CDR3 in DNA: TGTGCCAGTAGTATTTGGGGTATAATGGGAGGCACTGAAGCTTTCTTT.